These T cell receptor beta chains were read from a single sample in a study of cytomegalovirus exposure and HLA in healthy donors. Assay used: immunoSEQ multiplex PCR; TCRdb lists only in-frame clones, some missing. The sample yields approximately 210,000 clones, about 87% seen once. Sequencing input: PBMCs. These receptor sequences come from a man aged 25-40 years in good health and CMV-seronegative. The CDR3 runs from the conserved cysteine through the conserved F or W. Fields, in order: D gene, J gene, V gene, clone size, CDR3 DNA, CDR3 protein. The D gene is left open where the match is weak. Rows give clone size only sometimes, using once, few, many, or a class for an expanded clone.

D: .; J: TRBJ2-7; V: TRBV19; size: .; DNA: TGTGCCAGTAGTAGGGCCGACGCCTCCTACGAGCAGTACTTC; CDR3: CASSRADASYEQYF
D: TRBD1; J: TRBJ2-7; V: TRBV10-1; size: .; DNA: TGCGCCAGCAGAGCACAGGGGGCCAACGAGCAGTACTTC; CDR3: CASRAQGANEQYF
D: .; J: TRBJ2-2; V: TRBV9; size: .; DNA: TGTGCCAGCAGCCCCCTAGGATCCGATTCCGGGGAGCTGTTTTTT; CDR3: CASSPLGSDSGELFF
D: .; J: TRBJ1-2; V: TRBV2; size: .; DNA: TGTGCCAGCAGTGAAGAGACAGAGGACTATGGCTACACCTTC; CDR3: CASSEETEDYGYTF
D: .; J: TRBJ1-2; V: TRBV6-5; size: .; DNA: TGTGCCAGCAGTTACTCCTCGGGGATTAACTATGGCTACACCTTC; CDR3: CASSYSSGINYGYTF
D: TRBD2; J: TRBJ2-7; V: TRBV4-1; size: .; DNA: TGCGCCAGCAGCCAGCCTTCGGGGGGTCCTCACTACGAGCAGTACTTC; CDR3: CASSQPSGGPHYEQYF
D: TRBD2; J: TRBJ2-3; V: TRBV5-8; size: .; DNA: TGTGCCAGCAGCTCGGGACTAGGGGAAGGCACAGATACGCAGTATTTT; CDR3: CASSSGLGEGTDTQYF
D: TRBD2; J: TRBJ2-5; V: TRBV5-1; size: .; DNA: TGCGCCAGCAGCTTGGGAAGCGGGAGGTGGGAGACCCAGTACTTC; CDR3: CASSLGSGRWETQYF
D: TRBD2; J: TRBJ2-2; V: TRBV6-6; size: once; DNA: TGTGCCGGAAGCGGGGGTTGGAACACCGGGGAGCTGTTTTTT; CDR3: CAGSGGWNTGELFF
D: TRBD1; J: TRBJ2-7; V: TRBV27; size: .; DNA: TGTGCCAGCAGCCCCGGGACAGGGGGCTACGAGCAGTACTTC; CDR3: CASSPGTGGYEQYF
D: .; J: TRBJ1-3; V: TRBV7-6; size: .; DNA: TGTGCCAGCAGCCGGGACACAGTCTCCTCTGGAAACACCATATATTTT; CDR3: CASSRDTVSSGNTIYF
D: .; J: TRBJ1-2; V: TRBV6-5; size: .; DNA: TGTGCCATAAGGACTACTAACTATGGCTACACCTTC; CDR3: CAIRTTNYGYTF
D: .; J: TRBJ2-7; V: TRBV2; size: .; DNA: TGTGCCAGCAGTGAAGCGGAGGCGGTTCGCGACGAGCAGTACTTC; CDR3: CASSEAEAVRDEQYF
D: .; J: TRBJ2-7; V: TRBV6-5; size: .; DNA: TGTGCCAGCAGTTACTCGTCTGGGCACCAGTACGAGCAGTACTTC; CDR3: CASSYSSGHQYEQYF
D: .; J: TRBJ2-7; V: TRBV7-9; size: .; DNA: TGTGCCAGCAGCCAAGACTCTCCGGGGGAGCAGTACTTC; CDR3: CASSQDSPGEQYF
D: .; J: TRBJ1-3; V: TRBV18; size: .; DNA: TGTGCCAGCTCACCACGACAGGAAATCTCTGGAAACACCATATATTTT; CDR3: CASSPRQEISGNTIYF
D: TRBD2; J: TRBJ2-5; V: TRBV7-2; size: .; DNA: TGTGCCAGCAGTTATACGGGACTAGCTACGGAGACCCAGTACTTC; CDR3: CASSYTGLATETQYF
D: .; J: TRBJ2-3; V: TRBV28; size: .; DNA: TGTGCCAGCAGTTTAGCGAACGAGCCAACGCAGTATTTT; CDR3: CASSLANEPTQYF
D: TRBD2; J: TRBJ2-7; V: TRBV7-2; size: .; DNA: TGTGCCAGCAGCGTACTAGCGGGAGGGCCAACCCACGAGCAGTACTTC; CDR3: CASSVLAGGPTHEQYF
D: .; J: TRBJ1-5; V: TRBV19; size: .; DNA: TGTGCCAGTACACTACAGGGCGGCAATCAGCCCCAGCATTTT; CDR3: CASTLQGGNQPQHF
D: .; J: TRBJ2-1; V: TRBV19; size: .; DNA: TGTGCCAGTAGTCGATTTTTTCAGGGAATTAGCTCCTACAATGAGCAGTTCTTC; CDR3: CASSRFFQGISSYNEQFF
D: TRBD1; J: TRBJ2-7; V: TRBV6-5; size: .; DNA: TGTGCCAGCATGCCGGCAGGGGGCTACGAGCAGTACTTC; CDR3: CASMPAGGYEQYF
D: .; J: TRBJ2-5; V: TRBV7-2; size: once; DNA: TGTGCCAGCAGCTTTTCTACTAGCCCGGAGACCCAGTACTTC; CDR3: CASSFSTSPETQYF
D: .; J: TRBJ2-7; V: TRBV5-6; size: .; DNA: TGTGCCAGCAGCTCGGGGGGGGACAGTTTCTTCTACGAGCAGTACTTC; CDR3: CASSSGGDSFFYEQYF
D: .; J: TRBJ1-5; V: TRBV28; size: .; DNA: TGTGCCAGCAGACAGGATAGCAATCAGCCCCAGCATTTT; CDR3: CASRQDSNQPQHF
D: TRBD1; J: TRBJ2-5; V: TRBV5-6; size: .; DNA: TGTGCCAGCAGCCCGGGACAGGCACAAGAGACCCAGTACTTC; CDR3: CASSPGQAQETQYF
D: .; J: TRBJ1-1; V: TRBV4-1; size: .; DNA: TGCGCCAGCAGCCAAGGTTCGGCAGTAAAGTGGTCGGGTGAAGCTTTCTTT; CDR3: CASSQGSAVKWSGEAFF
D: TRBD2; J: TRBJ2-3; V: TRBV30; size: .; DNA: TGTGCCTGGGCTAGCGGGAGGGCCCCTTGGCAGTATTTT; CDR3: CAWASGRAPWQYF
D: .; J: TRBJ2-5; V: TRBV5-1; size: .; DNA: TGCGCCAGCAGCTTGAGTAACAGACGCCAAGAGACCCAGTACTTC; CDR3: CASSLSNRRQETQYF
D: .; J: TRBJ1-5; V: TRBV18; size: .; DNA: TGTGCCAGCTCACCAACAGGAGAGGATCAGCCCCAGCATTTT; CDR3: CASSPTGEDQPQHF
D: .; J: TRBJ2-3; V: TRBV10-3; size: .; DNA: TGTGCCATCAGTCCCGTCCCAGATACGCAGTATTTT; CDR3: CAISPVPDTQYF
D: TRBD1; J: TRBJ1-2; V: TRBV6-6; size: .; DNA: TGTGCCAGCAGTTACTTGACAGGGACTAACTATGGCTACACCTTC; CDR3: CASSYLTGTNYGYTF
D: .; J: TRBJ1-6; V: TRBV6-1; size: .; DNA: TGTGCCAGCAGTGAATATTTTGGGGCAGGGTCGGATTCACCCCTCCACTTT; CDR3: CASSEYFGAGSDSPLHF
D: .; J: TRBJ2-1; V: TRBV25-1; size: .; DNA: TGTGCCAGCATCTCGGCGGGGTCATACTACAATGAGCAGTTCTTC; CDR3: CASISAGSYYNEQFF
D: TRBD1; J: TRBJ1-5; V: TRBV6-1; size: .; DNA: TGTGCCAGCAGGAGAGGGGACAGAAGCAATCAGCCCCAGCATTTT; CDR3: CASRRGDRSNQPQHF
D: TRBD1; J: TRBJ1-2; V: TRBV7-2; size: .; DNA: TGTGCCAGCACCTCGGGACCGGGACAGGGTAACTATGGCTACACCTTC; CDR3: CASTSGPGQGNYGYTF
D: .; J: TRBJ1-3; V: TRBV28; size: once; DNA: TGTGCCAGCAGCTCAACAGGGAGCTCTGGAAACACCATATATTTT; CDR3: CASSSTGSSGNTIYF
D: .; J: TRBJ1-2; V: TRBV5-6; size: .; DNA: TGTGCCAGCAGCCCAGGAGGTCATGGCTACACCTTC; CDR3: CASSPGGHGYTF
D: .; J: TRBJ1-6; V: TRBV4-1; size: few; DNA: TGCGCCAGCAGCCAAGAAGGGCCGGACAAGGTGGATTCACCCCTCCACTTT; CDR3: CASSQEGPDKVDSPLHF
D: TRBD2; J: TRBJ2-2; V: TRBV19; size: .; DNA: TGTGCCAGTAGTATTTCCAGCGGGGCGGGCGGGGAGCTGTTTTTT; CDR3: CASSISSGAGGELFF
D: TRBD1; J: TRBJ2-7; V: TRBV28; size: once; DNA: TGTGCCAGCACAGGATTTCGAGGACAGGGGGCCTACGAGCAGTACTTC; CDR3: CASTGFRGQGAYEQYF
D: .; J: TRBJ2-2; V: TRBV5-4; size: .; DNA: TGTGCCAGCAGCTTCATCGGCTTACAGTCTACCGGGGAGCTGTTTTTT; CDR3: CASSFIGLQSTGELFF
D: .; J: TRBJ1-2; V: TRBV9; size: .; DNA: TGTGCCAGCAGCGGTTGGAACAGGGTTAATGGCTACACCTTC; CDR3: CASSGWNRVNGYTF
D: TRBD1; J: TRBJ2-6; V: TRBV5-1; size: .; DNA: TGCGCCAGCAGCTTCGACAGGGCTGGGGCCAACGTCCTGACTTTC; CDR3: CASSFDRAGANVLTF
D: TRBD2; J: TRBJ2-1; V: TRBV11-2; size: once; DNA: TGTGCCAGCAGCTTAGGGGGACTAGCGGGAGGGGAGCAGTTCTTC; CDR3: CASSLGGLAGGEQFF
D: .; J: TRBJ1-2; V: TRBV7-9; size: .; DNA: TGTGCCAGCAGCTTCGGACTCGACAACTATGGCTACACCTTC; CDR3: CASSFGLDNYGYTF
D: .; J: TRBJ2-7; V: TRBV5-6; size: .; DNA: TGTGCCAGCAGCGCCGCGGGTCCGGGCTCCTACGAGCAGTACTTC; CDR3: CASSAAGPGSYEQYF
D: TRBD1; J: TRBJ2-7; V: TRBV2; size: .; DNA: TGTGCCAGCAGCCTACAGGGGAGCTCCTACGAGCAGTACTTC; CDR3: CASSLQGSSYEQYF
D: TRBD1; J: TRBJ2-6; V: TRBV27; size: .; DNA: TGTGCCACCTCGCGGCAGGGGGCTTGGTCTGGGGCCAACGGCCTGACTTTC; CDR3: CATSRQGAWSGANGLTF
D: TRBD2; J: TRBJ2-7; V: TRBV5-4; size: .; DNA: TGTGCCAGCAGCCACCGGGACTATACCTACGAGCAGTACTTC; CDR3: CASSHRDYTYEQYF
D: .; J: TRBJ1-5; V: TRBV28; size: .; DNA: TGTGCCAGCAGCCAGTATAGCAATCAGCCCCAGCATTTT; CDR3: CASSQYSNQPQHF
D: .; J: TRBJ2-2; V: TRBV5-1; size: .; DNA: TGCGCCAGCAGCTTGATCGGCGCAGGTCAGCCCGGGGAGCTGTTTTTT; CDR3: CASSLIGAGQPGELFF
D: .; J: TRBJ2-1; V: TRBV4-3; size: .; DNA: TGCGCCAGCAGCCAGAACCTGGACGGGACTGGGCAGTTCTTC; CDR3: CASSQNLDGTGQFF
D: TRBD2; J: TRBJ2-2; V: TRBV7-2; size: .; DNA: TGTGCCAGCAGCTTAATGGGACTAGCGGGGGAAATAACCGGGGAGCTGTTTTTT; CDR3: CASSLMGLAGEITGELFF